A selection of T cell receptor beta chains follows, all from one sample in a study of CD8 T cells in ankylosing spondylitis. TCRdb redid the calling of the 5' RACE reads with MiXCR, one entry per CDR3 protein. The table records 250,000 to 400,000 distinct CDR3 sequences, around 10% of them present only once. Material for sequencing was blood, either unsorted or a sorted T cell fraction (not recorded which). The receptor source for this set is a female donor with ankylosing spondylitis or in good health (not recorded which). The CDR3 runs from the conserved cysteine through the conserved F or W. D genes are given only for firm matches. Clone size is stated in some rows and not others, as once, few, many or a class when expanded.

v_call	clone_size	d_call	j_call	cdr3_nt	cdr3_aa
TRBV28	many	TRBD2	TRBJ2-3	TGTGCCAGCAGTTTCGGTGTTCTTCTAGCGGGAGCAGATACGCAGTATTTT	CASSFGVLLAGADTQYF
TRBV20-1	-	-	TRBJ1-2	TGCAGTGCCCAGATGGGGGACTTTAACTATGGCTACACCTTC	CSAQMGDFNYGYTF
TRBV12-3/TRBV12-4	many	-	TRBJ1-2	TGTGCCAGCAGTTTTTTCGGGCATTTGGAGGGCGCTATCACCTTC	CASSFFGHLEGAITF
TRBV20-1	many	-	TRBJ2-7	TGCAGTGCCCGCGGGCAGGTTAGCTCCTACGAGCAGTACTTC	CSARGQVSSYEQYF
TRBV7-9	-	TRBD1	TRBJ1-4	TGTGCCAGCAGCACAGAACAGGGGGGGGATGAAAAACTGTTTTTT	CASSTEQGGDEKLFF
TRBV6-2/TRBV6-3	few	-	TRBJ2-5	TGTGCCAGCAGTTCCCACAGCAACCAAGAGACCCAGTACTTC	CASSSHSNQETQYF
TRBV11-2	-	-	TRBJ1-4	TGTGCCAGCAGCACCGGGACAATGGGTCGGTGGGGTGAAAAACTGTTTTTT	CASSTGTMGRWGEKLFF
TRBV3-1	few	-	TRBJ1-6	TGTGCCAGCAGCCGGCAGGGCGGCTCACCCCTCCACTTT	CASSRQGGSPLHF
TRBV18	-	-	TRBJ2-2	TGTGCCAGCTCACCGCAGGGACACTTTAACACCGGGGAGCTGTTTTTT	CASSPQGHFNTGELFF
TRBV20-1	-	-	TRBJ1-6	TGCAGTGCTAGAGAAACCGGCCCTTACAATTCACCCCTCCACTTT	CSARETGPYNSPLHF
TRBV2	many	-	TRBJ1-1	TGTGCCAGCAGTGAAGAACGGCCAGGCGCAGCGGAAGCTTTCTTT	CASSEERPGAAEAFF
TRBV5-1	few	-	TRBJ2-7	TGCGCCAGCAGCTTCGTGGACACCAGCACCACCGAGCAGTACTTC	CASSFVDTSTTEQYF
TRBV5-1	many	-	TRBJ2-6	TGCGCCAGCAGCTGGACAGTCTCTGGGGCCAACGTCCTGACTTTC	CASSWTVSGANVLTF
TRBV5-1	many	TRBD2	TRBJ2-5	TGCGCCAGCATCCCGGGGGGGACCATCCAAGAGACCCAGTACTTC	CASIPGGTIQETQYF
TRBV7-9	many	-	TRBJ1-1	TGTGCCAGCAGCTTAAAGGGGGGGAACACTGAAGCTTTCTTT	CASSLKGGNTEAFF
TRBV19	-	-	TRBJ2-1	TGTGCCAGTAGTATTCGGGACTCCTTCGGGGAGCAGTTCTTC	CASSIRDSFGEQFF
TRBV20-1	-	-	TRBJ2-7	TGCAGTGCTAGAGGAGTTAAGGGATCCAACGAGCAGTACTTC	CSARGVKGSNEQYF
TRBV29-1	many	TRBD1	TRBJ1-2	TGCAGCGTTGGGGTTGGGACAGGGGGCGCATCTAACTATGGCTACACCTTC	CSVGVGTGGASNYGYTF
TRBV9	many	-	TRBJ1-3	TGTGCCAGCAGCCCCACGCCGACGGTGCCGGGAAACACCATATATTTT	CASSPTPTVPGNTIYF
TRBV11-1	-	TRBD1	TRBJ1-5	TGTGCCAGCAGCTTTGCGCCGACGGGCAGGGGGCTAGGTCAGCCCCAGCATTTT	CASSFAPTGRGLGQPQHF
TRBV10-3	many	TRBD1	TRBJ2-2	TGTGCCATCAGACCTGGACAGGGGACTGGCACCGGGGAGCTGTTTTTT	CAIRPGQGTGTGELFF
TRBV5-5	many	-	TRBJ1-1	TGTGCCAGCAGCTTGCGAGCACGGGATGTGAACACTGAAGCTTTCTTT	CASSLRARDVNTEAFF
TRBV12-3/TRBV12-4	few	-	TRBJ2-3	TGTGCCAGCAGGAACCGGGAGATTCTGACAGATACGCAGTATTTT	CASRNREILTDTQYF
TRBV12-3/TRBV12-4	few	TRBD2	TRBJ2-5	TGTGCCAGCAGTCCAGGACTAGTGTCTGAGACCCAGTACTTC	CASSPGLVSETQYF
TRBV5-6	many	TRBD1	TRBJ1-4	TGTGCCAGCAGTCAAGTCAGGGGGCAGACTAATGAAAAACTGTTTTTT	CASSQVRGQTNEKLFF
TRBV20-1	-	-	TRBJ1-3	TGCAGTGCTAGTTTCCAGGAGGCTGGAAACACCATATATTTT	CSASFQEAGNTIYF
TRBV5-1	few	TRBD1	TRBJ1-2	TGCGCCAGCAGCTCAACGACCGGGACAGCGTCCTATGGCTACACCTTC	CASSSTTGTASYGYTF
TRBV5-1	many	-	TRBJ2-1	TGCGCCAGCAGTCGAGACTACCACCTTGAGCAGTTCTTC	CASSRDYHLEQFF
TRBV20-1	many	TRBD1	TRBJ2-3	TGCAGTGCTAGACAAGGACAGGTTAGCACAGATACGCAGTATTTT	CSARQGQVSTDTQYF
TRBV29-1	many	-	TRBJ2-5	TGCAGCGCCGGGACTGGGGAGACCCAGTACTTC	CSAGTGETQYF
TRBV27	-	TRBD1	TRBJ1-5	TGTGCCAGCCGTGGACAGGGCGAGCAGCCCCAGCATTTT	CASRGQGEQPQHF
TRBV7-2	many	-	TRBJ2-1	TGTGCCAGCAGCTTTACTAGCATCAACGAGCAGTTCTTC	CASSFTSINEQFF
TRBV20-1	many	-	TRBJ2-2	TGCAGTGCTAGAGATTCTCCGGGTTCAAGGACCGGGGAGCTGTTTTTT	CSARDSPGSRTGELFF
TRBV5-1	many	-	TRBJ1-4	TGCGCCAGCAGCTTGGGACAGCTTGCAACTAATGAAAAACTGTTTTTT	CASSLGQLATNEKLFF
TRBV5-1	-	TRBD2	TRBJ2-5	TGCGCCAGCAGCAGGACTAGCGCAGATGCCTTCCAAGAGACCCAGTACTTC	CASSRTSADAFQETQYF
TRBV7-8	many	-	TRBJ1-5	TGTGCCAGCAGCCTTGACAGTCCAAATCAGCCCCAGCATTTT	CASSLDSPNQPQHF
TRBV7-2	many	-	TRBJ2-5	TGTGCCAGCAGCTTAGGGGGAAACTCCCAAGAGACCCAGTACTTC	CASSLGGNSQETQYF
TRBV7-2	-	TRBD2	TRBJ2-1	TGTGCCAGCAGCGGTCCGGGACTAGCGTGGTACAATGAGCAGTTCTTC	CASSGPGLAWYNEQFF
TRBV20-1	many	TRBD1	TRBJ1-1	TGCAGGCAGGGGCACAGGGGGACTGAAGCTTTCTTT	CRQGHRGTEAFF
TRBV7-8	many	TRBD1	TRBJ1-1	TGTGCCAGCAGCCCGACAGGGGAGTACACTGAAGCTTTCTTT	CASSPTGEYTEAFF
TRBV7-9	few	-	TRBJ1-4	TGTGCCAGCAGCTTAGATAAAGGATCTAATGAAAAACTGTTTTTT	CASSLDKGSNEKLFF
TRBV20-1	many	-	TRBJ1-6	TGCAGTGCCGACGACATACCTTCGGGGAGTTCCTATAATTCACCCCTCCACTTT	CSADDIPSGSSYNSPLHF
TRBV11-2	-	TRBD2	TRBJ2-5	TGTGCCAGCAGTACCGGGACTAGCGGGATTAGACAAGAGACCCAGTACTTC	CASSTGTSGIRQETQYF
TRBV5-1	many	TRBD2	TRBJ2-1	TGCGCCAGCAGCTCACTAGCGACCCCCGACAATGAGCAGTTCTTC	CASSSLATPDNEQFF
TRBV6-2/TRBV6-3	many	-	TRBJ1-5	TGTGCCAGCAGCCCAGCGCCTTATGACAGGTTCAATCAGCCCCAGCATTTT	CASSPAPYDRFNQPQHF
TRBV5-1	many	TRBD2	TRBJ2-1	TGCGCCAGCAGCACGGGACTAGCGGGGGGGTCCTACAATGAGCAGTTCTTC	CASSTGLAGGSYNEQFF
TRBV20-1	few	TRBD1	TRBJ1-5	TGCAGTGCTAGTGCTTGGGACAGGCTAAATGATCAGCCCCAGCATTTT	CSASAWDRLNDQPQHF
TRBV7-9	-	TRBD1	TRBJ1-4	TGTGCCAGCAGCCCCGGGACAGTAGGTGATGAAAAACTGTTTTTT	CASSPGTVGDEKLFF
TRBV10-3	many	TRBD2	TRBJ2-1	TGTGCCATCAGGGGGGCGGGAGGGTTTAACAATGAGCAGTTCTTC	CAIRGAGGFNNEQFF
TRBV4-1	few	TRBD1	TRBJ2-7	TGCGCCAGCAGCCTTTCAGGGGGTCCCAGGACCTACGAGCAGTACTTC	CASSLSGGPRTYEQYF
TRBV6-2/TRBV6-3	few	TRBD2	TRBJ2-5	TGTGCCTCCCAGGGACTAGCGGAACAAGAGACCCAGTACTTC	CASQGLAEQETQYF
TRBV5-1	many	TRBD1	TRBJ2-1	TGCGCCAGCAGGGACAGGGTCAATGAGCAGTTCTTC	CASRDRVNEQFF
TRBV28	few	TRBD1	TRBJ2-7	TGTGCCAGCAGAACCCGACAGGGGCGATCCTACGAGCAGTACTTC	CASRTRQGRSYEQYF
TRBV5-6	few	-	TRBJ2-5	TGTGCCAGCAGCTTAGGGCTTAACCAAGAGACCCAGTACTTC	CASSLGLNQETQYF